This TCR beta chain derives from a study of technical replicates of blood from several donors. CDR1 SNHLY and CDR2 FYNNEI come from the germline V gene. With V trimmed by 4 bases and J by 6 bases, 14 bases remained unmatched. The CDR3 is made up of 17 amino acids. Some clones are missing from TCRdb's copy, which holds only in-frame ones; the method was immunoSEQ multiplex PCR. The sample has 91,000 or so clones, around 95% seen once. This receptor was taken from a human donor in good health. V gene TRBV2 combines with J gene TRBJ2-2, with TRBD2 identical over 7 bases. Specimen: T cells isolated from PBMCs. The DNA for the CDR3 is TGTGCCAGCAGTGGGGGCCCAGAACTAGCGTTTCCCGGGGAGCTGTTTTTT. Translation gives CASSGGPELAFPGELFF.